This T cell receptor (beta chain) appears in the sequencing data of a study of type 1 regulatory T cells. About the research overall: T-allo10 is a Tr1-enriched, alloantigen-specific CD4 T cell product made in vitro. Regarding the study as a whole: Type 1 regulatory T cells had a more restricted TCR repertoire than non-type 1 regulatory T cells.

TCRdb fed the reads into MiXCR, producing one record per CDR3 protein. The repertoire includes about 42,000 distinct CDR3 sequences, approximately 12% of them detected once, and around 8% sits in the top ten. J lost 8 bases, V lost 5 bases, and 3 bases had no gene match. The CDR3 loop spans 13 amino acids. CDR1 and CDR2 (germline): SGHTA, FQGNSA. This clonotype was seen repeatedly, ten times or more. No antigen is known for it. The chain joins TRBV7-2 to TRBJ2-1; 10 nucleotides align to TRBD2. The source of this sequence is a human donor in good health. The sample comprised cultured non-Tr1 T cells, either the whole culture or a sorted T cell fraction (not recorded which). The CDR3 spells CASSVGTSDEQFF. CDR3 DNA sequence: TGTGCCAGCAGCGTTGGGACTAGCGATGAGCAGTTCTTC.